This T cell receptor (beta chain) was identified during a study of graft-versus-host responses after intestinal transplantation. Overall study: Transplantation in recipients was multivisceral, liver-intestinal, or isolated intestinal. All recipients were given anti-thymocyte globulin induction, and tacrolimus and steroids were then administered for 2 to 3 years.

Only in-frame clones appear in the TCRdb table, and some are missing; sequencing was by immunoSEQ multiplex PCR. The sample lists approximately 28,000 clones; approximately 93% were seen once. This clone was counted a single time. Its antigen is unknown. Germline trimming cut 4 bases from V and 4 bases from J; bases unmatched to any gene: 5. Germline V lookup: CDR1 SGHAT, CDR2 FQNNGV. This CDR3 has 15 residues. Study-wide points: GvH clones turned up in recipient marrow; some had shown up first in ileum or blood. In patients with graft-donor T cell macrochimerism, allograft graft-versus-host to host-versus-graft clonal ratios were high.

This sequence originates from a human patient who received an intestinal transplant, so some T cells may come from the graft donor. This specimen consisted of PBMCs, obtained about 70 days after intestinal transplant. This chain joins TRBV11-2 and TRBJ2-2, with TRBD2 matching 8 bases. The CDR3 region is CASSSPGGGTGELFF. CDR3 sequence (DNA): TGTGCCAGCAGCTCCCCGGGGGGGGGCACCGGGGAGCTGTTTTTT.